Listed below are T cell receptor beta chains from one sample, sequenced in a study of T cells in tuberculosis. This table comes from immunoSEQ multiplex PCR, and its TCRdb copy is limited to in-frame clones, with some not included. This sample has about 88,000 clones, with roughly 90% found just once. The sample was CD1b-GMM tetramer-negative cells sorted from PBMCs. Source of these receptors: an adult woman with latent tuberculosis. The CDR3 runs from the conserved cysteine through the conserved F or W. A D gene is named only where the DNA matches it firmly.

V,D,J,CDR3
TRBV4-1,TRBD2,TRBJ2-2,CASSPLAGGPTGELFF
TRBV7-2,TRBD2,TRBJ2-2,CASSQRGSGGAGNTGELFF
TRBV6-4,TRBD2,TRBJ2-3,CASSAGLATDTQYF
TRBV10-3,.,TRBJ1-5,CAISETGSGNQPQHF
TRBV29-1,.,TRBJ1-2,CSAEELYGYTF
TRBV6-1,.,TRBJ1-1,CASSVAVNTEAFF
TRBV11-3,.,TRBJ1-1,CASSLSGEAFF
TRBV25-1,TRBD1,TRBJ1-2,CASRETGTGYGYTF
TRBV27,.,TRBJ1-5,CASSFRGPLPPGGNQPQHF
TRBV7-9,.,TRBJ1-2,CASSPMTDLF
TRBV14,TRBD1,TRBJ2-2,CASRSGGNTGELFF
TRBV10-2,TRBD1,TRBJ2-7,CASSESAVGTGNYEQYF
TRBV7-7,TRBD1,TRBJ2-5,CASSFFPRGRLGETQYF
TRBV30,TRBD1,TRBJ2-7,CAWSPGQPKSEQYF
TRBV19,.,TRBJ1-1,CASRSGHMNTEAFF
TRBV5-1,.,TRBJ1-6,CASSPRDSNSPLHF
TRBV5-1,TRBD2,TRBJ2-1,CASSLVVPGRLAGGQGEQFF
TRBV7-2,.,TRBJ1-6,CASSLEGPGVGSPLHF
TRBV21-1,.,TRBJ1-5,CASSKGRRLFWGNQPQHF
TRBV7-8,.,TRBJ2-3,CASSLRHMQSTDTQYF
TRBV6-6,.,TRBJ2-7,CASSFAQAPYEQYF
TRBV6-1,.,TRBJ1-2,CASSEGVGGYGYTF
TRBV7-9,.,TRBJ2-1,CASSLNRGGNEQFF
TRBV27,.,TRBJ1-5,CASRAGGPGQPQHF
TRBV30,TRBD1,TRBJ2-2,CAWGTGTTGELFF
TRBV6-5,TRBD2,TRBJ2-1,CASSYSSGGDEQFF
TRBV27,.,TRBJ1-6,CASSLSAGGGSPLHF
TRBV30,.,TRBJ2-3,CAWSVGAGDTQYF
TRBV11-2,TRBD1,TRBJ2-2,CASRGDRDHTGELFF
TRBV10-3,.,TRBJ2-2,CAIMASTGELFF
TRBV7-2,.,TRBJ1-6,CASSLAGAAGNNSPLHF
TRBV10-2,.,TRBJ1-1,CASREGLVEAFF
TRBV9,.,.,CASSVVGVLSYEQYF
TRBV7-3,.,TRBJ1-1,CASSPSGLANTEAFF
TRBV28,TRBD1,TRBJ2-3,CASSRNPGQTQYF
TRBV27,TRBD1,TRBJ2-2,CASSLRQGAAGELFF
TRBV9,TRBD1,TRBJ1-2,CASSPSGQGANYGYTF
TRBV2,TRBD1,TRBJ2-7,CASMGTEEDRGYEQYF
TRBV7-8,.,TRBJ1-1,CASSLQGKDTEAFF
TRBV4-2,TRBD2,TRBJ2-3,CASSPGLAPADTQYF
TRBV5-5,TRBD1,TRBJ1-2,CASRRDSNYGYTF
TRBV19,.,TRBJ2-5,CASSPEGDQETQYF
TRBV11-3,TRBD1,TRBJ2-1,CASSSDRAPYNEQFF
TRBV19,TRBD1,TRBJ1-1,CASSIRDSMNTEAFF
TRBV29-1,TRBD1,TRBJ1-2,CSAGQTSYGYTF